This T cell receptor beta chain came from a study of CD8 T cells in Susac syndrome. Study findings and constraints: CD4+ repertoires of Susac syndrome patients lacked detectable clonal expansion. The authors acknowledged that the study's TCR sequencing and HLA analysis involved relatively few individuals.

Germline V lookup: CDR1 DFQATT, CDR2 SNEGSKA (reference sequence). CDR3 length: 13 residues. Germline trimming cut 4 bases from V and 6 bases from J; bases unmatched to any gene: 5. The RNA, roughly 0.5 to 1 ug, was put through reverse transcription using random hexamers. MiXCR, applied by TCRdb to the immunoSEQ multiplex PCR reads, yields one record per CDR3 protein. This table has about 170,000 distinct CDR3 sequences, about 96% appearing once. As for this clonotype: Its antigen is still unknown.

The TCR sequence derives from a human donor with Susac syndrome. Specimen: CD4+ T cells from PBMCs. The chain has TRBV20-1 and TRBJ1-5; the match to TRBD1 covers 8 bases. CDR3 protein: CSANQGAGQPQHF. The CDR3 DNA reads as TGCAGTGCTAATCAGGGGGCGGGTCAGCCCCAGCATTTT.